The 13 T cell receptor beta chains below were found in one sample sequenced in a study of shared clonotypes between healthy human individuals. Measured with immunoSEQ multiplex PCR; TCRdb has only the in-frame clones, and not every one. The table shows hundreds of thousands of clones, with around 90% occurring only once. Naive CD8 isolation took CD45RO-negative cells positively selected for CCR7 and excluded terminally differentiated effector memory CD45RA+ cells. The sequencing input was naive CD8+ T cells sorted from blood. The receptors stem from a man aged 25-45 years in good health.

The gene calls are TRBV15 and TRBJ1-1, with no clear D. Germline V gene lookup returns CDR1 LNHNV and CDR2 YYDKDF (reference sequence). This CDR3 comprises 14 residues. Trimming stripped 9 bases from V and 3 bases from J, with 17 bases between. CDR3 protein: CATGMSATYTEAFF. CDR3 sequence (DNA): TGTGCCACGGGGATGTCGGCTACGTACACTGAAGCTTTCTTT.

The CDR3 DNA follows: TGTGCCAGCAGCTCAGACTTTACAGGTGGCAATGAGCAGTTCTTC. This sequence encodes CASSSDFTGGNEQFF. V and J are TRBV27 and TRBJ2-1, with D tentatively TRBD1 (5 bases). Germline V gene sequence: CDR1 MNHEY, CDR2 SMNVEV (reference sequence). The CDR3 spans 15 residues. The germline V and J ends were trimmed by 6 bases and 6 bases, with 18 bases remaining between them.

This clone showed up just once. The V call is TRBV2, the J call TRBJ2-3; D unresolved. In germline, CDR1 is SNHLY, CDR2 FYNNEI. V lost 0 bases to trimming and J lost 6 bases, with 7 bases between them. The CDR3 is 13 amino acids. The CDR3: CASSEAPGDTQYF. The CDR3 DNA follows: TGTGCCAGCAGTGAAGCACCCGGGGATACGCAGTATTTT.

With regard to this clone: This CDR3 is also generated by other DNA sequences in the sample. The genes are TRBV27 and TRBJ2-3; 9 bases are a match to TRBD1. The CDR3 sequence is 14 residues long. The ends lost 6 bases at V and 4 bases at J; junction bases unmatched: 5. Germline values: CDR1 MNHEY, CDR2 SMNVEV (reference sequence). The DNA for the CDR3 is TGTGCCAGCAGCCTTAGGACAGGGGCAGATACGCAGTATTTT. Translating gives CASSLRTGADTQYF.

V and J are TRBV5-3 and TRBJ2-7, with D possibly matching TRBD2 (5 bases). TRBV5-3 is known as an ORF, though its function is uncertain. The CDR3 loop spans 16 amino acids. V was cut by 7 bases and J by 1 base, with 21 bases left in between. The CDR3 region is CARGYLGGSTSYEQYF. Here the CDR3 DNA reads TGTGCCAGAGGCTACCTTGGAGGCTCGACTTCCTACGAGCAGTACTTC.

The V call is TRBV28, the J call TRBJ2-7; TRBD1 is a possible D gene (6 bases). Germline CDR1 MDHEN, CDR2 SYDVKM. This CDR3 is 15 amino acids long. Trimming took 5 bases from V and 3 from J, leaving 17 bases between them. The CDR3 DNA reads TGTGCCAGCAGTCTGTCTCAGGGGCAGTTCTACGAGCAGTACTTC. This sequence encodes CASSLSQGQFYEQYF.

The genes are TRBV7-9 and TRBJ2-7; 7 nucleotides align to TRBD1. This CDR3 region has 17 residues. The germline V gene encodes CDR1 SEHNR and CDR2 FQNEAQ (reference sequence). V lost 5 bases and J lost 0; bases outside the gene matches: 13. The DNA of the CDR3 is TGTGCCAGCAGCCCTCTTTTCCAGACAGGGAGCTCCTACGAGCAGTACTTC. Protein product: CASSPLFQTGSSYEQYF.

This chain joins TRBV4-3 and TRBJ2-7; D unclear. Between the trimmed V and J ends, which lost 0 bases and 0 bases, there was a span of 12 bases. Germline lookup yields CDR1 LGHNA and CDR2 YSLEER. The CDR3 length is 16 residues. CDR3 residues: CASSQDRASSSYEQYF. The CDR3 DNA follows: TGCGCCAGCAGCCAAGATCGCGCGTCTAGCTCCTACGAGCAGTACTTC.

Here the CDR3 reads CASSSREGTEAFF. In DNA form, the CDR3 reads TGTGCCAGCAGCTCCAGGGAGGGCACTGAAGCTTTCTTT. This rearrangement joins TRBV7-9 to TRBJ1-1; perhaps TRBD1 as D (5 bases). V shed 4 bases and J shed 4 bases, with 10 bases lying between them. The CDR3 consists of 13 residues. The germline V gene has CDR1 SEHNR and CDR2 FQNEAQ (reference sequence).

The count of this clone is one. Other nucleotide sequences in the sample specify the same CDR3. The chain is built from TRBV27 and TRBJ2-5, with D possibly being TRBD1 (6 bases). Germline assignment: CDR1 MNHEY and CDR2 SMNVEV (reference sequence). V was cut by 3 bases and J by 5 bases, with 10 bases left in between. The CDR3 is 13 residues long. The CDR3 region has the DNA TGTGCCAGCAGTTTTCAGGGGCCGGAGACCCAGTACTTC. Protein sequence: CASSFQGPETQYF.

The J gene is TRBJ2-5, the V gene TRBV11-3, with D uncertain. Germline CDR1 SGHNT, CDR2 YENEEA. This CDR3 has 14 amino acids. V was pared by 3 bases and J by 1 base, with 9 bases between. DNA for the CDR3: TGTGCCAGCAGCTTTACCGGTGCCCAAGAGACCCAGTACTTC. This codes for CASSFTGAQETQYF. Full variable domain (outside the CDR3, taken from reference TRBV11-3 and TRBJ2-5): EAGVVQSPRYKIIEKKQPVAFWCNPISGHNTLYWYLQNLGQGPELLIRYENEEAVDDSQLPKDRFSAERLKGVDSTLKIQPAELGDSAVYLCASSFTGAQETQYFGPGTRLLVL.

The J gene is TRBJ2-1, the V gene TRBV29-1; TRBD2 agrees at 8 bases. The CDR3 has 15 amino acids. Germline CDR1 is SQVTM and CDR2 is ANQGSEA. V lost 1 base and J lost 3; bases outside the gene matches: 5. CDR3 sequence reads: CSVEGLAGNYNEQFF. The CDR3 DNA reads TGCAGCGTTGAAGGTCTAGCGGGTAACTACAATGAGCAGTTCTTC.

The gene calls are TRBV28 and TRBJ1-2; TRBD1 might be the D (6 bases). This CDR3 has 11 residues. From germline, CDR1 is MDHEN and CDR2 SYDVKM. CDR3 in DNA: TGTGGCACAGGGATCCACTATGGCTACACCTTC. Translation gives CGTGIHYGYTF.